These 20 T cell receptor beta chains came from one sample sequenced in a study of T cell responses to AZD1222 COVID-19 vaccine. The protocol was immunoSEQ multiplex PCR, while the TCRdb copy is restricted to in-frame clones and leaves out a portion. The repertoire consists of approximately 120,000 clones, with around 90% occurring once and the leading ten covering roughly 13%. The sequenced sample was peripheral blood, obtained on day 0 of MenACWY control vaccination. The origin of the receptors is an adult in good health.

Only one count was recorded for this clone. V is TRBV5-1 and J is TRBJ1-1; D is undetermined. Between the trimmed V and J ends, which lost 2 bases and 1 base, there was a span of 9 bases. Looked up from germline, CDR1 is SGHRS and CDR2 is YFSETQ. The CDR3 covers 14 residues. CDR3 protein: CASSFVSENTEAFF. CDR3 nucleotides: TGCGCCAGCAGCTTCGTATCCGAGAACACTGAAGCTTTCTTT. Full variable domain (outside the CDR3, taken from reference TRBV5-1 and TRBJ1-1): KAGVTQTPRYLIKTRGQQVTLSCSPISGHRSVSWYQQTPGQGLQFLFEYFSETQRNKGNFPGRFSGRQFSNSRSEMNVSTLELGDSALYLCASSFVSENTEAFFGQGTRLTVV.

This sequence joins TRBV19 and TRBJ2-3; weak D call: TRBD2 (6 bases). V was cut by 5 bases and J by 6 bases, with 12 bases left in between. CDR3 length equals 13 residues. Germline lookup yields CDR1 LNHDA and CDR2 SQIVND (reference sequence). The CDR3 loop is CASSLRDFDTQYF. The CDR3, as DNA: TGTGCCAGTAGTCTCCGGGACTTTGATACGCAGTATTTT.

The rearrangement links TRBV29-1 to TRBJ1-2, with D unresolved. CDR3 length equals 16 residues. V dropped 2 bases and J dropped 5 bases, with 21 bases sitting between them. CDR1 is SQVTM and CDR2 is ANQGSEA in the germline V gene. In DNA, the CDR3 is TGCAGCGTTGAACAGATTACTTTTGGGTTAGAATATGGCTACACCTTC. Its translation is CSVEQITFGLEYGYTF.

The chain couples TRBV7-9 to TRBJ2-1; weak D call: TRBD2 (6 bases). Germline CDR1 SEHNR, CDR2 FQNEAQ (reference sequence). Trimming took 0 bases from V and 7 from J, leaving 22 bases between them. This CDR3 has 18 amino acids. The CDR3 sequence: CASSLAGGGFVSVNEQFF. CDR3 coding DNA: TGTGCCAGCAGCTTAGCGGGGGGTGGTTTCGTTTCGGTAAATGAGCAGTTCTTC.

The chain couples TRBV9 to TRBJ1-6; no reliable D call. This CDR3 has 15 amino acids. Germline CDR1 SGDLS, CDR2 YYNGEE. V was pared by 0 bases and J by 7 bases, with 11 bases between. CDR3 residues: CASSVGGGNNSPLHF. The DNA of the CDR3 is TGTGCCAGCAGCGTAGGTGGAGGGAACAATTCACCCCTCCACTTT. Combining the CDR3 with reference TRBV9 and TRBJ1-6 gives the whole variable domain DSGVTQTPKHLITATGQRVTLRCSPRSGDLSVYWYQQSLDQGLQFLIQYYNGEERAKGNILERFSAQQFPDLHSELNLSSLELGDSALYFCASSVGGGNNSPLHFGNGTRLTVT.

This clone was seen a single time. The rearrangement joins TRBV27 to TRBJ1-5, with 8 nucleotides matching TRBD1. This CDR3 region has 18 residues. Germline V gene data show CDR1 as MNHEY and CDR2 as SMNVEV (reference sequence). The ends lost 2 bases at V and 3 bases at J; junction bases unmatched: 12. Here the CDR3 DNA reads TGTGCCAGCAGTTTAAGGGCCCTTCGGGACAGGAACAATCAGCCCCAGCATTTT. This gives the protein CASSLRALRDRNNQPQHF.

The chain uses TRBV7-2 and TRBJ1-4; 7 bases align to TRBD1. Trimming removed 1 base from V and 3 bases from J; junction bases left unmatched: 2. The CDR3 length is 15 residues. Germline CDR1 and CDR2: SGHTA and FQGNSA. DNA of the CDR3: TGTGCCAGCAGCTTAGTGCAGGGGGCTAATGAAAAACTGTTTTTT. Residues: CASSLVQGANEKLFF.

For this clone: At one boundary the junction diverges from the germline segment, which might be a read error. V gene TRBV3-1 (or the pseudogene TRBV3-2) combines with J gene TRBJ2-5; D perhaps matches TRBD2 (6 bases). This CDR3 has 16 residues. Germline V gives CDR1 LGHDT, CDR2 YNNKEL (reference sequence). The CDR3 nucleotides read TGTGCCAGCAGCCAACCACGACTAGGGCGGAGTTTGTCCCAGCACTTC. This encodes CASSQPRLGRSLSQHF.

The V and J genes are TRBV28 and TRBJ1-3; TRBD1 agrees at 8 bases. This CDR3 is 15 amino acids long. Germline loops: CDR1 MDHEN, CDR2 SYDVKM. Trimming took 5 bases from V and 4 from J; bases not matched to a gene: 7. The CDR3 loop reads CASSLITGGGNTIYF. CDR3 sequence (DNA): TGTGCCAGCAGTCTAATTACAGGGGGGGGAAACACCATATATTTT. Looking up the rest from reference TRBV28 and TRBJ1-3 gives the full variable domain: DVKVTQSSRYLVKRTGEKVFLECVQDMDHENMFWYRQDPGLGLRLIYFSYDVKMKEKGDIPEGYSVSREKKERFSLILESASTNQTSMYLCASSLITGGGNTIYFGEGSWLTVV.

This clone came up a few times. The chain carries TRBV28 and TRBJ1-3; possible D gene TRBD1, 5 bases. The V and J ends lost 5 bases and 0 bases respectively, with 14 bases between them. There are 16 residues in the CDR3. Germline V gives CDR1 MDHEN, CDR2 SYDVKM. CDR3 nucleotides: TGTGCCAGCAGTGAATCGGGACCTAGCTCTGGAAACACCATATATTTT. It specifies CASSESGPSSGNTIYF.

Details on this clone: The sample carries other DNA sequences with the same CDR3. The chain joins TRBV27 to TRBJ2-3, with no clear D. CDR1 MNHEY and CDR2 SMNVEV come from the germline V gene (reference sequence). The V gene lost 3 bases and the J gene lost 6 bases, with 4 bases spanning the gap. This CDR3 spans 11 amino acids. The DNA for the CDR3 is TGTGCCAGCAGTTTTTCCGATACGCAGTATTTT. Amino acids: CASSFSDTQYF.

This chain joins TRBV4-2 and TRBJ1-5; no clear D gene. The germline V gene encodes CDR1 LGHNA and CDR2 YNFKEQ. This CDR3 region has 14 residues. The V end was cut by 2 bases, the J end by 9 bases, with 14 bases between. CDR3 amino acids: CASSQPDREGPQHF. The CDR3 coding sequence is TGTGCCAGCAGCCAACCGGACCGGGAGGGGCCCCAGCATTTT.

This clone appeared once. The chain employs TRBV7-9 and TRBJ2-2; 11 bases are a match to TRBD1. CDR3 length equals 16 residues. J was trimmed by 7 bases and V by 1 base; bases with no gene match: 5. Per germline, CDR1 SEHNR and CDR2 FQNEAQ (reference sequence). The CDR3 spells CASSLDAGQGVGELFF. DNA of the CDR3: TGTGCCAGCAGCTTAGACGCGGGACAGGGGGTCGGGGAGCTGTTTTTT. The complete variable domain, with remaining parts taken from reference TRBV7-9 and TRBJ2-2, reads DTGVSQNPRHKITKRGQNVTFRCDPISEHNRLYWYRQTLGQGPEFLTYFQNEAQLEKSRLLSDRFSAERPKGSFSTLEIQRTEQGDSAMYLCASSLDAGQGVGELFFGEGSRLTVL.

The rearrangement uses TRBV11-2 and TRBJ2-5; 7 nucleotides line up with TRBD2. V lost 0 bases, J lost 1 base, and 8 bases stayed unmatched. This CDR3 is 17 amino acids long. Germline values: CDR1 SGHAT, CDR2 FQNNGV. The CDR3 is CASSLDRWGGGQETQYF. The CDR3 nucleotides read TGTGCCAGCAGCTTAGATCGTTGGGGGGGAGGCCAAGAGACCCAGTACTTC.

The chain carries TRBV6-2 or TRBV6-3 and TRBJ1-5, with 10 bases that match TRBD1. The trim removed 4 bases at V and 4 bases at J, leaving 10 bases unmatched. CDR3 length: 17 amino acids. Germline V lookup: CDR1 MNHEY, CDR2 SVGEGT. CDR3 nucleotide sequence: TGTGCCAGCAGTTCATTATTCCGGGACAGGGGTAATCAGCCCCAGCATTTT. It translates to CASSSLFRDRGNQPQHF.

The chain carries TRBV3-1 (or the pseudogene TRBV3-2) and TRBJ1-5, with TRBD1 identical over 8 bases. CDR1 is LGHDT and CDR2 is YNNKEL in the germline V gene (reference sequence). This CDR3 region has 16 residues. With V trimmed by 4 bases and J by 5 bases, 10 bases remained unmatched. In nucleotides, the CDR3 is TGTGCCAGCAGCCCCCCGCGGCAGGGGGCTGATCAGCCCCAGCATTTT. Translated: CASSPPRQGADQPQHF.

V gene TRBV4-3 combines with J gene TRBJ2-1; 9 bases map to TRBD2. The CDR3 runs 15 residues. V lost 1 base and J lost 7; bases outside the gene matches: 5. Germline V CDR1 and CDR2: LGHNA, YSLEER. The CDR3 is CASSQASSGKNEQFF. CDR3 DNA sequence: TGCGCCAGCAGCCAAGCGTCTAGCGGGAAAAATGAGCAGTTCTTC.

J is TRBJ2-7 and V is TRBV5-1, with D hard to call. CDR1 and CDR2 from the germline V gene are SGHRS and YFSETQ. This CDR3 is 14 amino acids long. V gave up 0 bases and J gave up 2 bases, with 9 bases separating them. This chain's CDR3 is CASSLDRRTYEQYF. In nucleotides, the CDR3 is TGCGCCAGCAGCTTGGATCGGAGAACCTACGAGCAGTACTTC.

This clone showed up just a few times. The chain employs TRBV2 and TRBJ2-7; D remains ambiguous. V lost 5 bases to trimming and J lost 6 bases, with 17 bases between them. This CDR3 is 14 amino acids long. CDR1 is SNHLY and CDR2 is FYNNEI in the germline V gene. The DNA for the CDR3 is TGTGCCAGCAGTTTCTTGCCCCTCGGTGGCGAGCAGTACTTC. Translated, it gives CASSFLPLGGEQYF.

The CDR3 nucleotides are TGTGCCAGCAGTTATTTTTCCCGAGGCAATCAGCCCCAGCATTTT. Protein sequence: CASSYFSRGNQPQHF. The J gene is TRBJ1-5, the V gene TRBV6-2 or TRBV6-3, with D uncertain. Germline-derived CDR1 and CDR2 are MNHEY and SVGEGT. The CDR3 is 15 amino acids. V was trimmed by 3 bases and J by 2 bases, leaving 11 bases between them.